The TCR beta chain described here comes from a study of T cells in Graves' hyperthyroidism and ophthalmopathy (dated by TCRdb to the late 2010s). Notes on the research overall: Peripheral blood was sampled at the time of initial diagnosis, prior to any treatment. Prospective prediction of ophthalmopathy was tested in an independent validation cohort of 18 to 20 hyperthyroidism patients and 15 to 17 patients who later progressed to ophthalmopathy. The roughly 100 discovery patients were divided at random into training and test sets in a 7:3 ratio. The paper describes TCR Vbeta CDR3 sequencing of some 130 peripheral blood samples, made up of approximately 40 ophthalmopathy patients, 70 to 75 hyperthyroidism patients and some 17 progressor patients. A discovery cohort of about a hundred patients, fewer than 50 with Graves' ophthalmopathy and fewer than 65 with stable Graves' hyperthyroidism, was used to find distinguishing TCR V-J signatures. After blood sampling, hyperthyroidism patients were treated with methimazole at a starting dose of 30 mg daily, and ophthalmopathy patients were treated with high-dose intravenous methylprednisolone. In roughly six Graves' hyperthyroidism patients, the study also compared T-cell repertoires from thyroid tissue with T-cell repertoires from blood. Overall study outcomes, separate from this receptor: Most expanded thyroid clonotypes (frequency above 0.001) were also detected in blood, suggesting blood repertoires may reflect thyroid immune responses. In validation, the model predicted progression to ophthalmopathy with around 71% sensitivity and 72.22% specificity, a median of around six months before onset. A model built on a 13 V-J signature distinguished ophthalmopathy from stable hyperthyroidism, reaching around 88% sensitivity and 81.08% specificity in cross-validation and 80%/75% in testing. No statistical method was used to fix the sample size in advance, and group allocation was not hidden from the investigators.

TCR beta CDR3 regions were amplified from RNA transcripts. The first round of RT-PCR for the TCR CDR3 was performed with the HTBI primer set and the Qiagen OneStep RT-PCR kit. The libraries were constructed in a second round of multiplex PCR and then size-selected and purified. Libraries were sequenced paired-end with 100 bp reads on an Illumina HiSeq2000. The paper's processing steps were these. Raw data were processed with SOAPnuke, discarding reads with adapters, uncalled bases, mean Phred below 15, or no exact constant-primer or identifier match. High-quality paired reads were merged with COPE v1.2.5, and unique nucleotide sequences were defined as clonotypes. MiTCR v1.1 was used to align clonotypes to the IMGT TRBV, TRBD and TRBJ reference segments. The analysis included only V-J combinations with a frequency above 0.0001, which together covered over 98% of the repertoires. The TCS score was defined as the ratio of F50 (clonal expansion) to E x V (chaos), calculated using BLOSUM62-based TCRdist between CDR3 peptides within each V-J. Welch's t-statistics and random forest reduced around 520 V-J features to under 15, which were used in a naive Bayes classifier (R e1071). In-frame beta chains were kept once TCRdb had trimmed the public reads at Q25 with fastp and called clones with MiXCR. Under each unique CDR3 protein, matching rows form one entry showing the most common genes and DNA. These V and J calls originate from TCRdb's pipeline instead of the authors' own analysis. The sample data list 550,000 to 850,000 distinct CDR3 sequences, and under 20% of these were observed just once. The ten largest clones add up to approximately 15% of the sample.

Looking up the germline V gene yields CDR1 MGHRA and CDR2 YSYEKL. There are 15 amino acids in the CDR3, from cysteine to phenylalanine inclusive. This entry keeps only the CDR3 DNA: 45 bases, framed from base 1. The V and J ends are trimmed by 3 bases and 3 bases, leaving 13 bases between them. This clonotype was observed once. Which antigen it targets is not known. No much larger clone exists at a distance of one base, and base qualities are not known. One read alone provides weak support. Hyperthyroidism patients were newly diagnosed, with disease duration under 2 months, and aged 18 to 65 years. Patients with uncontrolled infections, other autoimmune diseases, pregnancy or lactation were excluded. Diagnoses were established on the basis of clinical symptoms, serum thyroxine and TRAb, thyroid ultrasound, and orbital computed tomography. For progressor patients, blood was drawn at the first diagnosis of hyperthyroidism, before any ophthalmopathy symptoms had appeared. PBMCs were isolated from more than 8 ml of fresh peripheral blood by Ficoll-Paque density gradient centrifugation. Progressor patients were first diagnosed with Graves' hyperthyroidism and then developed ophthalmopathy during follow-up. Trizol reagent was used to extract total RNA, and RNA quality was then checked on an Agilent 2100 Bioanalyzer.

This sequence originates from a woman aged 45-65 years with Graves' hyperthyroidism that later progressed to Graves' ophthalmopathy. The V gene is TRBV4-1 and the J gene is TRBJ2-3, with a tentative D gene TRBD2 over 5 matching bases. The sample taken for sequencing was blood. Here is the DNA: TGCGCCAGCAGCCATGAAACGAGGGCAACAGATACGCAGTATTTT. It translates to CASSHETRATDTQYF.